A single T cell receptor (beta chain) is shown here with its context. CDR1 MNHEY and CDR2 SVGAGI come from the germline V gene. This CDR3 contains 13 residues. Trimming removed 2 bases from V and 6 bases from J, with 10 bases in between. This entry comes from a study of blood T cell repertoires in COVID-19. Original processing methods: Reference gene primer amplification in the assay estimated nucleated cell counts. The protocol was immunoSEQ multiplex PCR, while the TCRdb copy is restricted to in-frame clones and leaves out a portion. Clonal size and the V and J genes are those of that table, whereas D and trimming came from the DNA. The sample includes about 140,000 clones, about 90% of them seen just once.

The origin of this receptor is a man in his sixties with active or convalescent COVID-19. The chain joins TRBV6-5 to TRBJ1-1; D might be TRBD1 (5 bases). Sample: peripheral blood. The CDR3 DNA sequence: TGTGCCAGCAGTTACGGAGGGGCTGCTGAAGCTTTCTTT. Its protein is CASSYGGAAEAFF.